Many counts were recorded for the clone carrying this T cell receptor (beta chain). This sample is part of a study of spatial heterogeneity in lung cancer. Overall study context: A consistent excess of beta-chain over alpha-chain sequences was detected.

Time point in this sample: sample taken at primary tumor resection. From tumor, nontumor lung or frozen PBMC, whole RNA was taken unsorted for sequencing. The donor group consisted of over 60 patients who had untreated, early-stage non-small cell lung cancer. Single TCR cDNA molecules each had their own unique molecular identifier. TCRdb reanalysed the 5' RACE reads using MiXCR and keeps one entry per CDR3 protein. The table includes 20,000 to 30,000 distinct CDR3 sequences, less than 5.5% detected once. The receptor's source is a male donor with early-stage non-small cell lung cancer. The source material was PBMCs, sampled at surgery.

The CDR3 DNA reads as TGTGCCAGCAGCTTTGGGGACTATGGCTACACCTTC. This sequence encodes CASSFGDYGYTF. V gene TRBV7-2 combines with J gene TRBJ1-2, with D unresolved. CDR1 and CDR2 from the germline V gene are SGHTA and FQGNSA. The CDR3 runs 12 residues. Trimming cost V 3 bases and J 3 bases, with 5 bases left between them. Variable domain in full (rest from reference TRBV7-2 and TRBJ1-2): GAGVSQSPSNKVTEKGKDVELRCDPISGHTALYWYRQSLGQGLEFLIYFQGNSAPDKSGLPSDRFSAERTGGSVSTLTIQRTQQEDSAVYLCASSFGDYGYTFGSGTRLTVV.